A selection of T cell receptor beta chains follows, all from one sample in a study of control samples from healthy donors and cancer patients. This table comes from immunoSEQ multiplex PCR, and its TCRdb copy is limited to in-frame clones, with some not included. The data hold some 130,000 clones, with over 80% observed a single time. The specimen was blood. Receptors originate from a woman between 50 and 59 years old in good health. The CDR3 runs from the conserved cysteine through the conserved F or W. D genes are given only for firm matches.

CASSMIPGASSSYNEQFF | TGTGCCAGTAGTATGATACCAGGGGCCTCGAGCTCCTACAATGAGCAGTTCTTC | TRBJ2-1 | TRBV19 | NA
CASSDRGYSNQPQHF | TGTGCTAGCAGCGACAGGGGCTATAGCAATCAGCCCCAGCATTTT | TRBJ1-5 | TRBV7-7 | TRBD1
CASSDRIPEEGYTF | TGTGCCAGCAGTGACAGGATCCCAGAAGAGGGCTACACCTTC | TRBJ1-2 | TRBV6-1 | NA
CASSRGNEAFF | TGTGCCAGCAGCCGGGGTAATGAAGCTTTCTTT | TRBJ1-1 | TRBV7-9 | NA
CSASTSGTVGDSPLHF | TGCAGTGCTAGTACTTCCGGGACAGTCGGAGATTCACCCCTCCACTTT | TRBJ1-6 | TRBV20-1 | TRBD1
CASSLGTIGEQYF | TGTGCCAGCAGCTTAGGAACGATTGGGGAGCAGTACTTC | TRBJ2-7 | TRBV7-8 | NA
CASSPGTGDYGYTF | TGTGCCAGCTCACCAGGGACAGGGGACTATGGCTACACCTTC | TRBJ1-2 | TRBV18 | TRBD1
CASSEGRTGNTIYF | TGTGCCAGCAGTGAGGGGAGAACTGGAAACACCATATATTTT | TRBJ1-3 | TRBV2 | NA
CASSSGGPRADTQYF | TGTGCCAGCAGCTCAGGGGGCCCGAGGGCAGATACGCAGTATTTT | TRBJ2-3 | TRBV11-2 | TRBD1
CASSEAGIGNQPQHF | TGTGCCAGCAGTGAAGCGGGGATCGGAAATCAGCCCCAGCATTTT | TRBJ1-5 | TRBV6-1 | NA
CATSDTDRHQETQYF | TGTGCCACCAGTGATACGGACAGGCATCAAGAGACCCAGTACTTC | TRBJ2-5 | TRBV24-1 | TRBD1
CASSTSGLDTEAFF | TGTGCCAGCAGTACCTCAGGGCTGGACACTGAAGCTTTCTTT | TRBJ1-1 | TRBV6-5 | NA